Below are 6 T cell receptor beta chains sequenced from a single sample in a study of blood T cell repertoires in COVID-19. The table came from immunoSEQ multiplex PCR; TCRdb's copy has only in-frame clones and leaves some out. The data contain about 220,000 clones, more than 75% of them singletons. Sequencing used peripheral blood. All receptors derive from a human donor in a cohort sampled during active COVID-19.

This clone was seen more than once but under ten times. J is TRBJ1-3 and V is TRBV12-3 or TRBV12-4; possibly TRBD1 for D (5 bases). This CDR3 region has 12 residues. Between the trimmed V and J ends, which lost 8 bases and 6 bases, there was a span of 11 bases. For the CDR3, the DNA is TGTGCCAGCCAGGGTTTGGCAAACACCATATATTTT. Translating it yields CASQGLANTIYF.

The gene calls are TRBV20-1 and TRBJ2-7; D call uncertain. Trimming pared 3 bases from V and 3 bases from J, leaving 15 bases between. The germline CDR1 and CDR2 sequences are DFQATT and SNEGSKA (reference sequence). The CDR3 is 14 amino acids. The CDR3 DNA sequence: TGCAGTGCTAGTTATAACCTTCGGGTCTACGAGCAGTACTTC. Protein: CSASYNLRVYEQYF.

The chain carries TRBV5-1 and TRBJ2-1; D remains unclear. Germline values: CDR1 SGHRS, CDR2 YFSETQ. Deletions cut 1 base from V and 0 bases from J, with 8 bases between. This CDR3 comprises 15 residues. CDR3 nucleotides: TGCGCCAGCAGCTTGAAGCTGAGCTCCTACAATGAGCAGTTCTTC. As protein: CASSLKLSSYNEQFF.

This chain uses TRBV6-5 with TRBJ2-1; perhaps TRBD2 as D (6 bases). Trimming removed 0 bases from V and 2 bases from J, with 8 bases in between. CDR1 and CDR2 (germline): MNHEY, SVGAGI. This CDR3 has 15 amino acids. CDR3 loop: CASSYSAGPYNEQFF. Here the CDR3 DNA reads TGTGCCAGCAGTTACTCGGCGGGGCCCTACAATGAGCAGTTCTTC.

J is TRBJ2-7 and V is TRBV7-9; 9 bases fit TRBD1. Germline values: CDR1 SEHNR, CDR2 FQNEAQ (reference sequence). There are 15 residues in the CDR3. The trim removed 5 bases at V and 6 bases at J, leaving 11 bases unmatched. CDR3 sequence reads: CASSPRGTGSTEQYF. The CDR3, as DNA: TGTGCCAGCAGCCCCCGGGGGACAGGGTCTACCGAGCAGTACTTC.

The genes are TRBV25-1 and TRBJ1-2, with D unresolved. Germline CDR1 reads MGHDK; CDR2 reads SYGVNS. This CDR3 region has 15 residues. The V gene lost 2 bases and the J gene lost 1 base, with 11 bases spanning the gap. CDR3 in DNA: TGTGCCAGCAGTGAAGGTGGCGGAAATAACTATGGCTACACCTTC. Protein sequence: CASSEGGGNNYGYTF.